This section outlines one T cell receptor (beta chain) sequence together with its context. Its antigen is not identified. Autoimmune disease history or systemic immunosuppression disqualified patients. The data stem from a study of OX40 agonist ivuxolimab in advanced cancers. Broader study findings: Averaged across samples, CD8+ T cells carried more expanded clones than CD4+ did. Partial responders at 0.1-3.0 mg/kg showed near-lowest clonal expansion.

Generated by immunoSEQ multiplex PCR, the TCRdb table keeps only in-frame clones and is missing some. The sample has about 66,000 clones, more than 75% seen once. The sample here was CD4+ or CD8+ T cells sorted from blood, taken in a trial of the OX40 agonist ivuxolimab. This receptor was taken from an adult with an advanced solid tumor such as melanoma, head and neck, liver or kidney cancer.

The CDR3: CASSLRRQENTEAFF. The DNA of the CDR3 is TGTGCCAGCAGCTTACGTAGACAGGAGAACACTGAAGCTTTCTTT. J is TRBJ1-1 and V is TRBV7-8, with a weak D call TRBD1 (6 bases). Trimming took off 2 bases at V and 1 base at J, with 11 bases between the two ends. The CDR3 consists of 15 residues. The germline CDR1 and CDR2 sequences are SGHVS and FQNEAQ.